The 22 T cell receptor beta chains below all came from one sample that was sequenced in a study of T cell repertoires in cytomegalovirus infection. From the reads, TCRdb called clonotypes with MiXCR, one entry per CDR3 protein. The sample consists of 350,000 to 500,000 distinct CDR3 sequences, approximately 31% of them appearing once. Sequencing used PBMCs. All receptors come from a human donor in good health (CMV status not recorded). Some clones in this sample may be carry-over from other donors' samples.

This clonotype was found a few times. The V call is TRBV5-5, the J call TRBJ2-7; 8 bases agree with TRBD1. The J segment lost 3 bases and the V segment lost 2 bases, leaving 4 bases of the junction unmatched. Germline CDR1 reads SGHKS; CDR2 reads YYEKEE (reference sequence). This CDR3 contains 14 residues. The CDR3 loop reads CASSLQQGGYEQYF. The CDR3 coding sequence is TGTGCCAGCAGCTTACAACAGGGGGGCTACGAGCAGTACTTC. The whole variable domain, filled in from reference TRBV5-5 and TRBJ2-7, reads DAGVTQSPTHLIKTRGQQVTLRCSPISGHKSVSWYQQVLGQGPQFIFQYYEKEERGRGNFPDRFSARQFPNYSSELNVNALLLGDSALYLCASSLQQGGYEQYFGPGTRLTVT.

This clonotype was observed a few times. The J gene is TRBJ2-5, the V gene TRBV19; 10 nucleotides align to TRBD1. The CDR3 contains 15 residues. V lost 6 bases and J lost 2; bases outside the gene matches: 6. Looked up from germline, CDR1 is LNHDA and CDR2 is SQIVND (reference sequence). The CDR3 is CASRPGQGFQETQYF. The CDR3 bases are TGTGCCAGTAGACCGGGACAGGGGTTTCAAGAGACCCAGTACTTC.

The chain is built from TRBV15 and TRBJ2-3; TRBD2 agrees at 9 bases. V shed 6 bases, J shed 3 bases, and the junction held 13 bases outside the gene matches. The CDR3 has 17 residues. CDR1 and CDR2 from the germline V gene are LNHNV and YYDKDF (reference sequence). In nucleotides, the CDR3 is TGTGCCACCAGATCCCAATTTGGCGGGGGGGCGACAGATACGCAGTATTTT. Translation: CATRSQFGGGATDTQYF.

The chain is built from TRBV3-1 and TRBJ1-1, with TRBD1 identical over 9 bases. The CDR3 spans 13 residues. The V gene end was trimmed by 10 bases and the J gene end by 5 bases; junction bases not matched to a gene: 8. Germline V CDR1 and CDR2: LGHDT, YNNKEL (reference sequence). The CDR3 coding sequence is TGTGCCACTAACAGGGGGCCTGGGACTGAAGCTTTCTTT. Amino acid sequence: CATNRGPGTEAFF. The full variable domain, completed using reference TRBV3-1 and TRBJ1-1, is DTAVSQTPKYLVTQMGNDKSIKCEQNLGHDTMYWYKQDSKKFLKIMFSYNNKELIINETVPNRFSPKSPDKAHLNLHINSLELGDSAVYFCATNRGPGTEAFFGQGTRLTVV.

This clonotype has only one observation. This sequence joins TRBV6-2 or TRBV6-3 and TRBJ2-2; D is perhaps TRBD1 or TRBD2 (5 bases each). CDR1 and CDR2 from the germline V gene are MNHEY and SVGEGT. The CDR3 spans 15 residues. Deletions cut 2 bases from V and 4 bases from J, with 11 bases between. The CDR3 reads CASSYAGAPTGELFF. The DNA of the CDR3 is TGTGCCAGCAGTTACGCCGGGGCGCCCACCGGGGAGCTGTTTTTT.

This clonotype was counted a few times. The CDR3 loop is CASSLGSKNSPLHF. In DNA form, the CDR3 reads TGTGCCAGCAGCTTAGGCAGTAAGAATTCACCCCTCCACTTT. This sequence joins TRBV7-2 and TRBJ1-6, with no clear D. V gave up 1 base and J gave up 7 bases, with 8 bases separating them. Germline-derived CDR1 and CDR2 are SGHTA and FQGNSA. The CDR3 runs to 14 residues.

This clonotype was counted a single time. CDR3 in amino acids: CASRAADTQYF. The CDR3 nucleotides read TGTGCCAGCAGGGCGGCAGATACGCAGTATTTT. The gene calls are TRBV6-1 and TRBJ2-3; D uncertain. Trimming left V 6 bases short and J 4 bases short, with 5 bases between. Germline V gene lookup returns CDR1 MNHNS and CDR2 SASEGT. The CDR3 totals 11 residues.

V usage is TRBV9 and J usage is TRBJ2-1; TRBD2 aligns across 9 bases. V lost 0 bases to trimming and J lost 9 bases; unmatched junction nucleotides: 10. The CDR3 loop spans 16 amino acids. Germline values: CDR1 SGDLS, CDR2 YYNGEE. CDR3 sequence: CASSVASGLAVGEQFF. The CDR3 bases are TGTGCCAGCAGCGTAGCCTCGGGACTAGCAGTAGGTGAGCAGTTCTTC.

Many counts were recorded for this clonotype. The rearrangement links TRBV19 to TRBJ1-2; D not certain. Germline CDR1 LNHDA, CDR2 SQIVND (reference sequence). CDR3 length: 14 amino acids. V was cut by 6 bases and J by 4 bases, with 15 bases left in between. CDR3: CASSLREGAYGYTF. CDR3 sequence (DNA): TGTGCCAGTAGCCTTAGGGAGGGAGCCTATGGCTACACCTTC. The full variable domain, in which reference TRBV19 and TRBJ1-2 provide the parts outside the CDR3, is DGGITQSPKYLFRKEGQNVTLSCEQNLNHDAMYWYRQDPGQGLRLIYYSQIVNDFQKGDIAEGYSVSREKKESFPLTVTSAQKNPTAFYLCASSLREGAYGYTFGSGTRLTVV.

This chain uses TRBV5-1 with TRBJ2-7, with 10 nucleotides matching TRBD1. The V segment lost 3 bases and the J segment 4 bases; nucleotides outside the gene matches: 10. CDR3 length: 16 residues. The V gene's germline CDR1 is SGHRS and CDR2 YFSETQ. CDR3 DNA sequence: TGCGCCAGCAGCTACGGACAGGGGGGGAGACAATACGAGCAGTACTTC. It codes for CASSYGQGGRQYEQYF.

J is TRBJ2-5 and V is TRBV4-1; no clear D. Trimming removed 0 bases at V and 5 bases at J, with 13 bases between. The CDR3 is made up of 15 amino acids. Germline V CDR1 and CDR2: MGHRA, YSYEKL. CDR3 sequence (DNA): TGCGCCAGCAGCCAAGATTCAGTTCCGTGGGAGACCCAGTACTTC. Translating gives CASSQDSVPWETQYF.

The rearrangement joins TRBV2 to TRBJ2-1, with D perhaps matching TRBD1 (6 bases). The CDR3 sequence is 14 residues long. V dropped 6 bases and J dropped 7 bases, with 16 bases sitting between them. Germline CDR1 is SNHLY and CDR2 is FYNNEI. The CDR3 coding sequence is TGTGCCAGCAGAGGAGGACAGTATGAAAATGAGCAGTTCTTC. This sequence encodes CASRGGQYENEQFF.

The genes are TRBV11-2 and TRBJ2-7; 8 bases line up with TRBD1. CDR3 size: 15 residues. Per the germline V gene, CDR1 is SGHAT and CDR2 is FQNNGV. V dropped 1 base and J dropped 2; count of bases not matched to a gene: 4. The CDR3 region has the DNA TGTGCCAGCAGCTTAGCCCCGGACAGGGCCTACGAGCAGTACTTC. This sequence encodes CASSLAPDRAYEQYF.

The chain is built from TRBV7-9 and TRBJ2-5; 10 bases are shared with TRBD2. V trimming: 2 bases; J trimming: 4 bases; junction bases outside the gene matches: 7. This CDR3 spans 16 amino acids. Germline CDR1 is SEHNR and CDR2 is FQNEAQ (reference sequence). Here the CDR3 reads CASSLMSVAGGETQYF. The CDR3 region has the DNA TGTGCCAGCAGCTTAATGTCCGTAGCGGGGGGAGAGACCCAGTACTTC.

A single count supports this clonotype. The chain couples TRBV6-1 to TRBJ2-1, with D maybe TRBD2 (6 bases). Trimming shortened V by 9 bases and J by 2 bases, and 14 bases separated the two germline ends. CDR3 length: 14 residues. Germline V lookup: CDR1 MNHNS, CDR2 SASEGT. Here the CDR3 DNA reads TGTGCCAGTGGATCGGGGGAAACCTACAATGAGCAGTTCTTC. Its protein is CASGSGETYNEQFF.

At least ten counts were recorded for this clonotype. The rearrangement joins TRBV11-1 to TRBJ2-2; D is possibly TRBD1 or TRBD2 (6 bases each). Trimming took off 5 bases at V and 6 bases at J, with 19 bases between the two ends. Germline-derived CDR1 and CDR2 are SGHAT and FQDESV (reference sequence). This CDR3 has 16 residues. CDR3 residues: CASSTPDSGWSGELFF. The CDR3 DNA reads TGTGCCAGCAGCACCCCGGACAGCGGGTGGTCCGGGGAGCTGTTTTTT. The full variable domain, completed using reference TRBV11-1 and TRBJ2-2, is EAEVAQSPRYKITEKSQAVAFWCDPISGHATLYWYRQILGQGPELLVQFQDESVVDDSQLPKDRFSAERLKGVDSTLKIQPAELGDSAMYLCASSTPDSGWSGELFFGEGSRLTVL.

The CDR3 is CSAPPQGLSYEQFF. The CDR3 DNA sequence: TGCAGTGCCCCCCCCCAGGGGTTGAGCTATGAGCAGTTCTTC. The genes are TRBV20-1 and TRBJ2-1; D may be TRBD1 (6 bases). CDR1 is DFQATT, CDR2 SNEGSKA, per germline (reference sequence). V was clipped by 6 bases and J by 8 bases, with 20 bases between them. This CDR3 region has 14 residues.

This clonotype was observed many times. CDR3 protein: CASSLGGTGAYGYTF. The CDR3 nucleotides are TGTGCCAGCAGCTTAGGGGGGACAGGGGCCTATGGCTACACCTTC. J is TRBJ1-2 and V is TRBV7-2; 10 bases map to TRBD1. The CDR3 covers 15 residues. The J segment lost 4 bases and the V segment lost 1 base, leaving 3 bases of the junction unmatched. The germline V gene encodes CDR1 SGHTA and CDR2 FQGNSA.

This clonotype was counted ten times or more. The chain is built from TRBV7-8 and TRBJ1-1; the match to TRBD1 covers 10 bases. From germline, CDR1 is SGHVS and CDR2 FQNEAQ. The ends lost 4 bases at V and 3 bases at J; junction bases unmatched: 11. CDR3 length: 17 residues. The CDR3 sequence is CASSYDRDRGVHTEAFF. The CDR3 coding sequence is TGTGCCAGCAGCTATGACCGGGACAGGGGAGTCCACACTGAAGCTTTCTTT. The full variable domain, completed using reference TRBV7-8 and TRBJ1-1, is GAGVSQSPRYKVAKRGQDVALRCDPISGHVSLFWYQQALGQGPEFLTYFQNEAQLDKSGLPSDRFFAERPEGSVSTLKIQRTQQEDSAVYLCASSYDRDRGVHTEAFFGQGTRLTVV.

The chain employs TRBV20-1 and TRBJ2-3; weak D call: TRBD2 (5 bases). This CDR3 region has 16 residues. Germline V gene data show CDR1 as DFQATT and CDR2 as SNEGSKA (reference sequence). Deletions cut 2 bases from V and 4 bases from J, with 19 bases between. CDR3 sequence reads: CSARSPTRVLADTQYF. Here the CDR3 DNA reads TGCAGTGCTAGATCCCCAACGAGGGTATTGGCAGATACGCAGTATTTT.

With respect to this clonotype: With a much larger clone just one base away, this may be a read error. The gene calls are TRBV13 and TRBJ2-7, with D possibly matching TRBD2 (6 bases). The CDR3 contains 14 residues. Germline lookup yields CDR1 PRHDT and CDR2 FYEKMQ (reference sequence). The germline V and J ends were trimmed by 1 base and 3 bases, with 10 bases remaining between them. Here the CDR3 reads CASSLAGDHYEQYF. CDR3 nucleotides: TGTGCCAGCAGCTTAGCGGGGGACCACTACGAGCAGTACTTC.

This clonotype was seen only once. The J gene is TRBJ2-1, the V gene TRBV20-1; 10 positions match TRBD2. CDR3 length: 16 amino acids. Germline V gene sequence: CDR1 DFQATT, CDR2 SNEGSKA (reference sequence). Unmatched junction bases numbered 9, after V lost 1 base and J lost 6 bases. Here the CDR3 DNA reads TGCAGTGCTAGAGTTCCTAGCGGGGGCTACCGCAATGAGCAGTTCTTC. Translated: CSARVPSGGYRNEQFF.